These 7 T cell receptor beta chains came from one sample sequenced in a study of blood T cell repertoires in COVID-19. Data came from immunoSEQ multiplex PCR; TCRdb stores just in-frame clones and leaves some out. The profile shows fewer than 250,000 clones, about 83% of them singletons. The sample comprised peripheral blood. The receptors stem from a woman in her forties or fifties with acute or convalescent COVID-19.

The chain is built from TRBV30 and TRBJ2-7; 7 positions match TRBD1. Germline lookup yields CDR1 GTSNPN and CDR2 SVGIG (reference sequence). The V and J ends lost 3 bases and 3 bases, in that order; junction bases with no gene match: 5. The CDR3 has 13 amino acids. CDR3 in amino acids: CAWRKGQSYEQYF. CDR3 DNA sequence: TGTGCCTGGAGGAAGGGACAGAGCTACGAGCAGTACTTC.

The chain uses TRBV11-3 and TRBJ2-7; 7 nucleotides agree with TRBD1. The V and J ends lost 4 bases and 3 bases, in that order; junction bases with no gene match: 3. Germline V gene sequence: CDR1 SGHNT, CDR2 YENEEA. CDR3 length: 13 amino acids. The CDR3 protein is CASSYSGGYEQYF. CDR3 sequence (DNA): TGTGCCAGCAGCTACTCAGGGGGCTACGAGCAGTACTTC.

The genes are TRBV7-6 and TRBJ2-1, with 9 bases fitting TRBD1. The CDR3 covers 15 residues. Trimming at V came to 5 bases and at J to 9 bases, leaving 11 bases not matched to a gene. CDR1 is SGHVS and CDR2 is FNYEAQ in the germline V gene. In DNA form, the CDR3 reads TGTGCCAGCAGCGTACGATACAGGGGGCGGATTGAGCAGTTCTTC. This sequence encodes CASSVRYRGRIEQFF.

The chain combines TRBV2 with TRBJ1-5; 7 nucleotides agree with TRBD1. Germline loops: CDR1 SNHLY, CDR2 FYNNEI. The CDR3 spans 13 residues. With 7 bases clipped from V and 6 bases from J, the junction kept 6 bases outside the gene matches. CDR3 nucleotide sequence: TGTGCCAGCAATACAGGGGAAGGTCAGCCCCAGCATTTT. Translation: CASNTGEGQPQHF.

This clone has a handful of counts. The chain carries TRBV28 and TRBJ1-5, with D unclear. Germline CDR1 reads MDHEN; CDR2 reads SYDVKM. V lost 2 bases and J 4 bases, leaving 9 bases between the germline ends. The CDR3 covers 14 residues. The CDR3 DNA sequence: TGTGCCAGCAGTTTAGATAGACTTAATCAGCCCCAGCATTTT. It codes for CASSLDRLNQPQHF.

This clone was detected a few times. The chain is built from TRBV6-6 and TRBJ2-2; D remains ambiguous. V lost 7 bases and J 9 bases, leaving 9 bases between the germline ends. The CDR3 is 11 amino acids. Germline loops: CDR1 MNHNY, CDR2 SVGAGI (reference sequence). The CDR3 loop is CASTFFRELFF. In DNA, the CDR3 is TGTGCCAGCACCTTTTTCCGGGAGCTGTTTTTT.

This clone has a single count. V and J are TRBV27 and TRBJ2-3; a weak D match, TRBD2 (5 bases). The CDR3 contains 13 residues. Germline CDR1 MNHEY, CDR2 SMNVEV (reference sequence). The V end was cut by 2 bases, the J end by 7 bases, with 10 bases between. CDR3 sequence reads: CASSLHSAHTQYF. The CDR3 DNA follows: TGTGCCAGCAGTTTACATAGCGCCCATACGCAGTATTTT.